The 27 T cell receptor beta chains listed next were all sequenced from one sample in a study of T cell repertoires in cytomegalovirus infection. TCRdb called the reads again in MiXCR, with one record for every CDR3 protein. The table includes about 310,000 distinct CDR3 sequences, about a sixth detected once. The specimen was PBMCs. These receptors all come from a human donor in good health (CMV status not recorded). Some clones in this sample may be carry-over from other donors' samples.

This clonotype was seen many times. The gene calls are TRBV7-9 and TRBJ2-5; weak D call: TRBD1 (6 bases). V lost 5 bases and J lost 5, with 21 bases in between. Germline V gene sequence: CDR1 SEHNR, CDR2 FQNEAQ (reference sequence). This CDR3 is 16 amino acids long. The CDR3 region has the DNA TGTGCCAGCAGCCCAACGTCGTTGAGGCAGGGGGAGACCCAGTACTTC. Translated, it gives CASSPTSLRQGETQYF.

A few counts support this clonotype. This chain links TRBV7-2 with TRBJ2-7; D is undetermined. V shed 2 bases and J shed 5 bases, with 10 bases lying between them. Looked up from germline, CDR1 is SGHTA and CDR2 is FQGNSA. The CDR3 loop spans 13 amino acids. CDR3 amino acids: CASSLMGSNEQYF. As DNA, the CDR3 is TGTGCCAGCAGCTTAATGGGTAGCAACGAGCAGTACTTC.

This clonotype was seen repeatedly, ten times or more. The genes are TRBV7-8 and TRBJ1-5, with 8 bases lining up with TRBD1. This CDR3 contains 16 residues. In germline, CDR1 is SGHVS, CDR2 FQNEAQ. The trim removed 1 base at V and 7 bases at J, leaving 9 bases unmatched. This CDR3 reads CASSLDAGQGGQPQHF. CDR3 DNA sequence: TGTGCCAGCAGCTTAGATGCCGGACAGGGAGGCCAGCCCCAGCATTTT.

This clonotype was seen many times. This rearrangement joins TRBV6-2 or TRBV6-3 to TRBJ2-3; D remains unclear. Trimming removed 7 bases at V and 4 bases at J, with 21 bases between. The CDR3 contains 16 residues. CDR1 is MNHEY and CDR2 is SVGEGT in the germline V gene. The CDR3 loop is CASTLRGRRIPDTQYF. CDR3 sequence (DNA): TGTGCCAGCACTTTACGCGGCAGGCGGATCCCAGATACGCAGTATTTT.

This chain uses TRBV6-6 with TRBJ2-3, with 9 bases fitting TRBD2. The germline V gene has CDR1 MNHNY and CDR2 SVGAGI (reference sequence). This CDR3 has 17 amino acids. J was trimmed by 8 bases and V by 0 bases; bases with no gene match: 12. The CDR3 protein is CASSYSAVAGVDVTQYF. CDR3 DNA sequence: TGTGCCAGCAGTTACTCCGCCGTAGCGGGGGTTGACGTTACGCAGTATTTT.

The CDR3 DNA follows: TGCGCCAGCAGCCCACTAGGGGGCGGAAGAGGGAACTATGGCTACACCTTC. Amino acids: CASSPLGGGRGNYGYTF. The chain carries TRBV4-1 and TRBJ1-2, with 7 nucleotides matching TRBD1. V gave up 4 bases and J gave up 2 bases; unmatched junction bases: 13. Germline-derived CDR1 and CDR2 are MGHRA and YSYEKL. The CDR3 has 17 residues.

This chain uses TRBV11-2 with TRBJ2-2; 7 nucleotides agree with TRBD2. Germline CDR1 and CDR2: SGHAT and FQNNGV. CDR3 size: 14 residues. The V gene end was trimmed by 4 bases and the J gene end by 7 bases; junction bases not matched to a gene: 6. The CDR3 nucleotides read TGTGCCAGCAGCTCCCCTCGGGGGGTCGGGGAGCTGTTTTTT. Its protein product is CASSSPRGVGELFF.

This clonotype was counted a few times. The chain carries TRBV6-5 and TRBJ2-7, with 10 bases fitting TRBD2. Germline values: CDR1 MNHEY, CDR2 SVGAGI. The CDR3 loop spans 17 amino acids. Trimming at V came to 2 bases and at J to 1 base, leaving 8 bases not matched to a gene. As DNA, the CDR3 is TGTGCCAGCAGTTACAAAACTAGCGGGGTTCTGTCCTACGAGCAGTACTTC. Amino acids: CASSYKTSGVLSYEQYF.

This clonotype was seen at least ten times. The chain links TRBV7-6 to TRBJ1-5, with D possibly being TRBD1 (5 bases). The CDR3 totals 15 residues. CDR1 and CDR2 from the germline V gene are SGHVS and FNYEAQ. Deletions cut 2 bases from V and 4 bases from J, with 12 bases between. The DNA for the CDR3 is TGTGCCAGCAGCTTAAGTTCGGGGCTAAATCAGCCCCAGCATTTT. This gives the protein CASSLSSGLNQPQHF.

A few counts support this clonotype. V and J are TRBV2 and TRBJ1-3; D is undetermined. Trimming took 1 base from V and 0 from J, leaving 4 bases between them. This CDR3 is 14 amino acids long. Germline loops: CDR1 SNHLY, CDR2 FYNNEI. CDR3: CASSEVSSGNTIYF. DNA for the CDR3: TGTGCCAGCAGTGAAGTCAGCTCTGGAAACACCATATATTTT.

On this clonotype: The junction departs from germline at one end; a sequencing error may be responsible. The chain carries TRBV15 and TRBJ1-3; TRBD1 matches 7 bases. This CDR3 contains 17 residues. Germline V gene lookup returns CDR1 LNHNV and CDR2 YYDKDF (reference sequence). The CDR3 loop is CAASSATGEMAGNTIYF. Written as DNA, the CDR3 is TGTGCCGCCAGCAGCGCTACAGGGGAGATGGCTGGAAACACCATATATTTT.

This clonotype appeared many times. The chain links TRBV7-2 to TRBJ2-7; D not resolved. The CDR3 consists of 12 residues. CDR1 is SGHTA and CDR2 is FQGNSA in the germline V gene. V was trimmed by 5 bases and J by 6 bases, leaving 11 bases between them. This chain's CDR3 is CASSIGWGEQYF. The DNA for the CDR3 is TGTGCCAGCAGCATAGGGTGGGGCGAGCAGTACTTC.

V is TRBV18 and J is TRBJ2-7, with D possibly called TRBD1 or TRBD2 (7 bases each). Looked up from germline, CDR1 is KGHSH and CDR2 is LQKENI. CDR3 length: 16 residues. V lost 6 bases and J 3 bases, leaving 21 bases between the germline ends. CDR3 DNA: TGTGCCAGCTCCCAGGGAGCGGGACAGCTACTCTACGAGCAGTACTTC. It translates to CASSQGAGQLLYEQYF.

The sample holds many counts of this clonotype. The chain is built from TRBV19 and TRBJ2-6; the D is unclear. The germline V and J ends were trimmed by 6 bases and 0 bases, with 6 bases remaining between them. This CDR3 spans 14 amino acids. Germline CDR1 is LNHDA and CDR2 is SQIVND (reference sequence). This CDR3 is CASSENSGANVLTF. CDR3 bases: TGTGCCAGTAGCGAGAACTCTGGGGCCAACGTCCTGACTTTC.

This clonotype was detected only a few times. V gene TRBV28 combines with J gene TRBJ1-3; unclear D gene. The germline V and J ends were trimmed by 2 bases and 1 base, with 9 bases remaining between them. The V gene's germline CDR1 is MDHEN and CDR2 SYDVKM. The CDR3 has 15 residues. CDR3 sequence (DNA): TGTGCCAGCAGTTTACGGCTTGCTTCTGGAAACACCATATATTTT. Its protein product is CASSLRLASGNTIYF.

This clonotype was seen a handful of times. CDR3 protein: CASTLGAINYGYTF. Written as DNA, the CDR3 is TGTGCCAGCACCCTGGGGGCGATTAACTATGGCTACACCTTC. The chain employs TRBV5-6 and TRBJ1-2; tentatively, D is TRBD1 (6 bases). Looked up from germline, CDR1 is SGHDT and CDR2 is YYEEEE. The V end lost 6 bases, the J end lost 1 base, and 13 bases lay between the germline ends. The CDR3 is 14 residues long.

CDR3 nucleotide sequence: TGTGCCAGCAGTGTTGGAAGCGGGGGGGCTAATGAGCAGTTCTTC. It specifies CASSVGSGGANEQFF. V usage is TRBV9 and J usage is TRBJ2-1, with TRBD2 matching 10 bases. CDR3 length: 15 amino acids. CDR1 and CDR2 (germline): SGDLS, YYNGEE. V lost 5 bases and J lost 7; bases outside the gene matches: 9.

This clonotype appeared many times. V is TRBV7-2 and J is TRBJ1-1, with 9 bases that match TRBD1. Germline V gene data show CDR1 as SGHTA and CDR2 as FQGNSA. This CDR3 region has 17 residues. J lost 4 bases, V lost 5 bases, and 14 bases had no gene match. The CDR3 coding sequence is TGTGCCAGCAGCCTCACAGGGGGCGCGTTTCTTGGCACTGAAGCTTTCTTT. This translates into CASSLTGGAFLGTEAFF. The variable domain in full, with the rest retrieved from reference TRBV7-2 and TRBJ1-1, is GAGVSQSPSNKVTEKGKDVELRCDPISGHTALYWYRQSLGQGLEFLIYFQGNSAPDKSGLPSDRFSAERTGGSVSTLTIQRTQQEDSAVYLCASSLTGGAFLGTEAFFGQGTRLTVV.

The rearrangement joins TRBV12-3 or TRBV12-4 to TRBJ2-7, with D perhaps TRBD1 (6 bases). With 2 bases removed from V and 6 bases from J, the gap between germline ends came to 14 bases. The CDR3 loop spans 14 amino acids. The CDR3 region is CASSLTPGTIEQYF. CDR3 nucleotides: TGTGCCAGCAGTTTAACCCCCGGGACAATCGAGCAGTACTTC.

This clonotype was recorded many times. V usage is TRBV7-6 and J usage is TRBJ1-3, with no clear D. The germline gives CDR1 SGHVS, CDR2 FNYEAQ. V was cut by 0 bases and J by 0 bases, with 18 bases left in between. The CDR3 spans 19 residues. CDR3 in DNA: TGTGCCAGCAGCTTAGCTCGGGTCCACTCGAGCTCCTCTGGAAACACCATATATTTT. This codes for CASSLARVHSSSSGNTIYF.

There are a few counts of this clonotype. This chain connects TRBV29-1 to TRBJ1-1; D is unclear. V shed 7 bases and J shed 1 base, with 13 bases lying between them. Per germline, CDR1 SQVTM and CDR2 ANQGSEA. CDR3 size: 13 residues. The CDR3 reads CSAVDLGNTEAFF. The CDR3 DNA reads as TGCAGCGCCGTCGATCTGGGGAACACTGAAGCTTTCTTT.

In this sample, this clonotype turned up a few times. The chain combines TRBV4-2 with TRBJ2-7; TRBD2 might be the D (5 bases). The V end lost 0 bases, the J end lost 5 bases, and 8 bases lay between the germline ends. The CDR3 loop spans 13 amino acids. Germline V gives CDR1 LGHNA, CDR2 YNFKEQ. DNA for the CDR3: TGTGCCAGCAGCCAAGAAGCCGGGGACGAGCAGTACTTC. It is translated as CASSQEAGDEQYF.

This clonotype showed up just a few times. This sequence joins TRBV20-1 and TRBJ1-6; D perhaps matches TRBD1 (5 bases). CDR1 DFQATT and CDR2 SNEGSKA come from the germline V gene (reference sequence). This CDR3 contains 17 residues. V lost 6 bases and J lost 0, with 18 bases in between. The CDR3 reads CSAPTPGFGSYNSPLHF. The CDR3 region has the DNA TGCAGTGCACCCACTCCAGGGTTCGGCTCCTATAATTCACCCCTCCACTTT.

The sample holds many counts of this clonotype. This chain links TRBV12-3 or TRBV12-4 with TRBJ2-2, with 14 bases matching TRBD2. V trimming: 5 bases; J trimming: 2 bases; junction bases outside the gene matches: 4. The CDR3 is 17 residues long. The CDR3 loop reads CASSLGLAGVNTGELFF. The CDR3 DNA sequence: TGTGCCAGCAGTCTGGGACTAGCGGGGGTTAACACCGGGGAGCTGTTTTTT.

This clonotype was counted between two and nine times. The rearrangement links TRBV7-1 to TRBJ1-1; 7 nucleotides match TRBD1. Being an ORF, TRBV7-1 has a function that is uncertain. J gave up 4 bases and V 2 bases, and 4 bases lay outside the gene matches. This CDR3 comprises 14 residues. CDR3 nucleotides: TGTGCCAGCAGCTCACAGGGGGAGGGCACTGAAGCTTTCTTT. Protein: CASSSQGEGTEAFF.

This rearrangement joins TRBV28 to TRBJ1-4; D ambiguous. Per germline, CDR1 MDHEN and CDR2 SYDVKM. This CDR3 is built from 15 residues. V was pared by 4 bases and J by 0 bases, with 9 bases between. The DNA for the CDR3 is TGTGCCAGCAGTTCCGAGGGCGCAACTAATGAAAAACTGTTTTTT. Protein product: CASSSEGATNEKLFF.

This clonotype was seen ten or more times. V and J are TRBV7-2 and TRBJ2-7, with 11 nucleotides matching TRBD1. The V and J ends lost 5 bases and 7 bases, in that order; junction bases with no gene match: 7. Germline V lookup: CDR1 SGHTA, CDR2 FQGNSA. CDR3 length: 14 amino acids. CDR3 in DNA: TGTGCCAGCAGCCAGGACAGGGGGCTTGATGAGCAGTACTTC. This translates into CASSQDRGLDEQYF.